This T cell receptor (beta chain) appears in the sequencing data of a study of blood T cell repertoires in COVID-19. Study overall: T cells, B-cell-depleted T cells, or PBMCs supplied cDNA or gDNA.

Germline V gives CDR1 SGHKS, CDR2 YYEKEE (reference sequence). There are 14 residues in the CDR3. V lost 3 bases and J lost 0, with 7 bases in between. In the authors' methods: Reference gene primer amplification yielded estimated nucleated cell counts. The assay was immunoSEQ multiplex PCR, and TCRdb's table has in-frame clones only and misses some. The DNA gave D and trimming, while V, J and clone size come from that table. The sample lists hundreds of thousands of clones; around nine tenths were seen once. Enrolled during active infection, Seattle patients were then followed longitudinally. This TCR was sampled from a woman aged 65 to 85 with COVID-19, enrolled during active disease. The chain uses TRBV5-5 and TRBJ2-1; D is uncertain. Sequenced input: peripheral blood. As DNA, the CDR3 is TGTGCCAGCAGCTCTACGGGCTCCTACAATGAGCAGTTCTTC. Translation gives CASSSTGSYNEQFF.